This TCR beta chain came from a study of T-cell reconstitution after alpha-beta-depleted transplantation in children. Study-wide results and caveats: As was reported, about two months after transplant, alpha-beta T cells came from several hundred expanded graft clones. Hyperexpanded clones declined; after one year, newly produced T cells mostly supplied diversity. High day-60 TCRbeta diversity in some patients came from surviving recipient T cells and thymic progenitors.

This clonotype has more than one count but fewer than ten. What it binds is not known. Unique molecular identifiers were incorporated when the TCRbeta library was constructed. MiXCR, applied by TCRdb to the PCR reads, yields one record per CDR3 protein. Altogether 250,000 to 400,000 distinct CDR3 sequences are present, 23% being singletons, with the ten largest covering about a tenth. From germline, CDR1 is LNHDA and CDR2 SQIVND (reference sequence). The CDR3 has 12 amino acids. Trimming cost V 9 bases and J 4 bases; bases outside gene matches: 3. The specimen was PBMCs, mostly from graft donor cells, collected 180 days after TCRalphabeta/CD19-depleted stem cell transplant. The chain uses TRBV19 and TRBJ1-5, with TRBD1 identical over 7 bases. The sequence was collected from a male patient younger than 18 who had a stem cell transplant for acute lymphoblastic leukemia, so the T cells may come from the graft donor. The CDR3 loop reads CASRDSNQPQHF. The DNA of the CDR3 is TGTGCCAGCCGGGACAGTAATCAGCCCCAGCATTTT.